A selection of T cell receptor beta chains follows, all from one sample in a study of CD8+ T cells in alopecia areata. TCRdb's copy holds only in-frame clones and misses some; the assay was immunoSEQ multiplex PCR. This table has about 190,000 clones, approximately 56% appearing once. The material was CD4+ T cells sorted from blood, obtained at week 4, from a patient treated with tofacitinib. The receptor set was obtained from a human donor with alopecia areata. Each CDR3 is given with its conserved first and last residue. D genes are given only for firm matches. Clone size appears in some rows only: once, few, many, or a class for an expanded clone.

j_call | d_call | clone_size | v_call | cdr3_aa | cdr3_nt
TRBJ2-7 | . | . | TRBV5-1 | CASSSPDSHSYEQYF | TGCGCCAGCAGCTCGCCGGACTCACACTCCTACGAGCAGTACTTC
TRBJ2-1 | . | . | TRBV25-1 | CASRPGPINNEQFF | TGTGCCAGCAGACCGGGTCCTATAAACAATGAGCAGTTCTTC
TRBJ2-7 | . | . | TRBV9 | CASSINPTGDEQYF | TGTGCCAGCAGCATCAATCCGACTGGGGACGAGCAGTACTTC
TRBJ2-3 | . | once | TRBV30 | CAWQRGVGTDTQYF | TGTGCCTGGCAGAGGGGAGTCGGCACAGATACGCAGTATTTT
TRBJ2-5 | . | . | TRBV15 | CATSRRAVRQETQYF | TGTGCCACCAGCCGCAGGGCGGTGCGCCAAGAGACCCAGTACTTC
TRBJ2-3 | TRBD2 | . | TRBV25-1 | CASMGWREGRVTDTQYF | TGTGCCAGCATGGGCTGGCGGGAGGGCCGAGTCACAGATACGCAGTATTTT
TRBJ1-2 | . | few | TRBV7-9 | CASSYGETSRYTF | TGTGCCAGCAGCTACGGAGAGACAAGTCGCTACACCTTC
TRBJ1-2 | . | . | TRBV5-1 | CASSLDKIYEGYTF | TGCGCCAGCAGCTTGGATAAAATCTATGAAGGCTACACCTTC
TRBJ1-5 | . | . | TRBV29-1 | CSADVGGNQPQHF | TGCAGCGCCGACGTGGGTGGCAATCAGCCCCAGCATTTT
TRBJ2-5 | . | few | TRBV7-9 | CASSLGRGALKGSQETQYF | TGTGCCAGCAGCTTGGGTAGAGGGGCACTAAAAGGGAGCCAAGAGACCCAGTACTTC
TRBJ2-7 | TRBD1 | . | TRBV4-1 | CASSSPDRSSYEQYF | TGCGCCAGCAGCTCGCCGGACAGGTCGTCCTACGAGCAGTACTTC
TRBJ2-7 | . | . | TRBV29-1 | CSVETDPRGEQYF | TGCAGCGTCGAAACGGACCCGAGGGGCGAGCAGTACTTC